This passage covers 18 T cell receptor beta chains from one sample sequenced in a study of blood T cell repertoires in COVID-19. Data came from immunoSEQ multiplex PCR; TCRdb stores just in-frame clones and leaves some out. The data contain around 69,000 clones, 80% to 90% of them singletons. The sample consisted of peripheral blood. The receptors shown here come from a woman between 65 and 79 years old with acute or convalescent COVID-19.

The chain uses TRBV16 and TRBJ1-2, with TRBD1 matching over 9 bases. Germline V CDR1 and CDR2: KGHSY, FQNENV. CDR3 length equals 15 residues. V was clipped by 1 base and J by 7 bases; unmatched bases: 7. The CDR3 is CASSQLYGTGLGYTF. CDR3 DNA: TGTGCCAGCAGCCAATTGTACGGGACAGGGCTTGGCTACACCTTC.

The gene calls are TRBV18 and TRBJ2-1; D gene unclear. The germline V and J ends were trimmed by 4 bases and 1 base, with 11 bases remaining between them. The CDR3 contains 15 residues. Per the germline V gene, CDR1 is KGHSH and CDR2 is LQKENI. In DNA form, the CDR3 reads TGTGCCAGCTCACTTAGCTCTACTTCCTACAATGAGCAGTTCTTC. Translating it yields CASSLSSTSYNEQFF.

The chain links TRBV19 to TRBJ1-6, with 9 nucleotides matching TRBD1. J was trimmed by 6 bases and V by 7 bases; bases with no gene match: 7. Germline lookup yields CDR1 LNHDA and CDR2 SQIVND (reference sequence). The CDR3 is 15 residues long. CDR3 nucleotides: TGTGCCAGTACCCCGGGACAGGGTCCTAATTCACCCCTCCACTTT. It is translated as CASTPGQGPNSPLHF.

CDR3 sequence: CSVEDRGHYGYTF. CDR3 coding DNA: TGCAGCGTTGAGGACAGGGGGCACTATGGCTACACCTTC. The V gene is TRBV29-1, the J gene TRBJ1-2; 11 bases fit TRBD1. The junction had 0 bases not matched to a gene; V was cut back by 3 bases and J by 3 bases. This CDR3 is 13 amino acids long. Germline V lookup: CDR1 SQVTM, CDR2 ANQGSEA.

The chain has TRBV9 and TRBJ1-3, with a possible D match to TRBD1 (5 bases). CDR1 SGDLS and CDR2 YYNGEE come from the germline V gene. V was cut by 6 bases and J by 2 bases, with 9 bases left in between. CDR3 length: 13 amino acids. CDR3 loop: CASTGGAGNTIYF. DNA of the CDR3: TGTGCCAGCACCGGGGGGGCTGGAAACACCATATATTTT.

This rearrangement joins TRBV19 to TRBJ1-2; 12 bases line up with TRBD1. This CDR3 spans 18 amino acids. CDR1 LNHDA and CDR2 SQIVND come from the germline V gene (reference sequence). V dropped 5 bases and J dropped 3; count of bases not matched to a gene: 13. CDR3 nucleotide sequence: TGTGCCAGTAGTTTTTATCCGGGACAGGGGGCGTTCGACTATGGCTACACCTTC. Amino acids: CASSFYPGQGAFDYGYTF.

This clone was observed once. The rearrangement joins TRBV28 to TRBJ1-6; 10 bases agree with TRBD1. With V trimmed by 4 bases and J by 18 bases, 15 bases remained unmatched. Looked up from germline, CDR1 is MDHEN and CDR2 is SYDVKM. The CDR3 is made up of 15 amino acids. The CDR3: CASSWSGQGLRNYHF. CDR3 DNA: TGTGCCAGCAGTTGGTCGGGACAGGGGCTACGAAATTACCACTTT. Full variable domain (outside the CDR3, taken from reference TRBV28 and TRBJ1-6): DVKVTQSSRYLVKRTGEKVFLECVQDMDHENMFWYRQDPGLGLRLIYFSYDVKMKEKGDIPEGYSVSREKKERFSLILESASTNQTSMYLCASSWSGQGLRNYHFGNGTRLTVT.

V gene TRBV2 combines with J gene TRBJ2-2; TRBD2 agrees at 7 bases. After removal of 5 bases from V and 7 bases from J, the junction contained 7 bases not matched to a gene. The V gene's germline CDR1 is SNHLY and CDR2 FYNNEI. This CDR3 is 14 amino acids long. CDR3 nucleotide sequence: TGTGCCAGCAGTCGAAGCGGGAAGGACGGGGAGCTGTTTTTT. It yields the protein CASSRSGKDGELFF.

The V and J genes are TRBV9 and TRBJ2-2; tentatively, D is TRBD1 (6 bases). V gave up 6 bases and J gave up 0 bases, with 12 bases separating them. Germline loops: CDR1 SGDLS, CDR2 YYNGEE. The CDR3 contains 15 residues. The chain's CDR3 is CASTPGHSNTGELFF. The CDR3 nucleotides read TGTGCCAGCACCCCGGGACACTCGAACACCGGGGAGCTGTTTTTT.

This chain joins TRBV5-4 and TRBJ2-2, with TRBD2 matching 15 bases. The CDR3 extends over 16 amino acids. Germline trimming cut 3 bases from V and 6 bases from J; bases unmatched to any gene: 3. Per the germline V gene, CDR1 is SGHNT and CDR2 is YYREEE (reference sequence). Here the CDR3 reads CASSWGLAGGAGELFF. As DNA, the CDR3 is TGTGCCAGCAGCTGGGGACTAGCGGGAGGTGCCGGGGAGCTGTTTTTT.

This chain joins TRBV5-1 and TRBJ2-3; the D is unclear. This CDR3 region has 14 residues. The germline V gene encodes CDR1 SGHRS and CDR2 YFSETQ. V was pared by 3 bases and J by 1 base, with 9 bases between. CDR3 sequence reads: CASSWQTGTDTQYF. DNA for the CDR3: TGCGCCAGCAGCTGGCAAACAGGCACAGATACGCAGTATTTT.

There are a few counts of this clone. V gene TRBV27 combines with J gene TRBJ2-1, with 15 bases that match TRBD2. Germline V gives CDR1 MNHEY, CDR2 SMNVEV (reference sequence). The CDR3 extends over 18 amino acids. Losses at the gene ends were 5 bases for V and 9 bases for J; bases not matched to a gene: 14. In DNA form, the CDR3 reads TGTGCCAGCAGTGGGGGAGACGTGGGACTAGCGGGAGGTAGTGAGCAGTTCTTC. It yields the protein CASSGGDVGLAGGSEQFF.

The CDR3 DNA reads as TGTGCCAGCAGTCCTAGTCCGAGCGGAGGGGAGACCCAGTACTTC. This codes for CASSPSPSGGETQYF. The J gene is TRBJ2-5, the V gene TRBV28, with D perhaps matching TRBD2 (6 bases). The CDR3 runs to 15 residues. The V gene's germline CDR1 is MDHEN and CDR2 SYDVKM. The V end lost 5 bases, the J end lost 5 bases, and 18 bases lay between the germline ends.

The V and J genes are TRBV2 and TRBJ2-2; 11 bases align to TRBD2. Losses at the gene ends were 4 bases for V and 7 bases for J; bases not matched to a gene: 5. CDR1 is SNHLY, CDR2 FYNNEI, per germline. This CDR3 spans 15 amino acids. The CDR3 loop is CASSGLAGSIGELFF. The CDR3 region has the DNA TGTGCCAGCAGTGGACTAGCGGGATCGATCGGGGAGCTGTTTTTT.

This sequence joins TRBV27 and TRBJ2-7; possible D gene TRBD2, 5 bases. V shed 2 bases and J shed 0 bases, with 11 bases lying between them. The CDR3 length is 15 residues. CDR1 and CDR2 (germline): MNHEY, SMNVEV (reference sequence). The CDR3 bases are TGTGCCAGCAGTTTAGGACTGACAAGCTCCTACGAGCAGTACTTC. This sequence encodes CASSLGLTSSYEQYF.

CDR3 in amino acids: CASSPRDRDNSPLHF. The CDR3 coding sequence is TGTGCCAGCTCACCCAGGGACAGGGATAATTCACCCCTCCACTTT. J is TRBJ1-6 and V is TRBV18; 9 nucleotides agree with TRBD1. Germline V CDR1 and CDR2: KGHSH, LQKENI. V dropped 3 bases and J dropped 5; count of bases not matched to a gene: 2. This CDR3 has 15 residues.

The V and J genes are TRBV6-6 and TRBJ2-2, with 7 bases identical to TRBD1. The CDR3 is 15 amino acids. The V gene end was trimmed by 6 bases and the J gene end by 2 bases; junction bases not matched to a gene: 6. Germline CDR1 MNHNY, CDR2 SVGAGI (reference sequence). The CDR3 nucleotides read TGTGCCAGCAGACGCCGGGACAGCAACACCGGGGAGCTGTTTTTT. Translated: CASRRRDSNTGELFF.

The chain links TRBV5-5 to TRBJ2-7, with D perhaps TRBD2 (5 bases). CDR1 is SGHKS and CDR2 is YYEKEE in the germline V gene (reference sequence). The ends were cut back, 5 bases at V and 2 bases at J, with 11 bases in the middle. The CDR3 consists of 13 residues. The CDR3 DNA follows: TGTGCCAGCAGTCCCGGAGGACCCTACGAGCAGTACTTC. This translates into CASSPGGPYEQYF.